Listed here are 23 T cell receptor beta chains from one sample, sequenced in a study of Graves' ophthalmopathy and Graves' hyperthyroidism. RNA transcripts yielded amplified TCR beta CDR3 regions. Investigators did first-round RT-PCR with HTBI primers, then second-round multiplex PCR. TCRdb re-analysed the multiplex PCR reads in MiXCR, keeping a single row per CDR3 protein. The sample has roughly 1.1 million distinct CDR3 sequences; less than 45% are singletons. The sequenced material came from peripheral blood or thyroid tissue (not recorded which). These receptor sequences come from an adult man with Graves' hyperthyroidism.

The rearrangement joins TRBV7-3 to TRBJ2-2; D is unresolved. CDR1 and CDR2 from the germline V gene are SGHTA and FQGTGA. Deletions cut 5 bases from V and 2 bases from J, with 9 bases between. The CDR3 consists of 14 residues. In DNA, the CDR3 is TGTGCCAGCAGCCAGTCTATTAACACCGGGGAGCTGTTTTTT. Residues: CASSQSINTGELFF. Variable domain in full (rest from reference TRBV7-3 and TRBJ2-2): GAGVSQTPSNKVTEKGKYVELRCDPISGHTALYWYRQSLGQGPEFLIYFQGTGAADDSGLPNDRFFAVRPEGSVSTLKIQRTERGDSAVYLCASSQSINTGELFFGEGSRLTVL.

This clonotype was observed at least ten times. The rearrangement joins TRBV7-9 to TRBJ1-2; no definite D call. Per germline, CDR1 SEHNR and CDR2 FQNEAQ (reference sequence). CDR3 length: 13 amino acids. Between the trimmed V and J ends, which lost 8 bases and 0 bases, there was a span of 10 bases. The CDR3: CASGSGANYGYTF. The CDR3 DNA reads as TGTGCCAGCGGCTCAGGAGCTAACTATGGCTACACCTTC.

The rearrangement joins TRBV12-3 or TRBV12-4 to TRBJ1-4; possible D gene TRBD1, 6 bases. The CDR3 has 12 residues. The ends were cut back, 7 bases at V and 7 bases at J, with 10 bases in the middle. The CDR3 DNA is TGTGCCAGCAAAGGGGGTAGTGAAAAACTGTTTTTT. Translated, it gives CASKGGSEKLFF.

The chain recombines TRBV30 with TRBJ1-2, with D unclear. The CDR3 consists of 13 residues. Between the trimmed V and J ends, which lost 0 bases and 2 bases, there was a span of 7 bases. CDR1 is GTSNPN and CDR2 is SVGIG in the germline V gene (reference sequence). CDR3 amino acids: CAWSVAINYGYTF. The CDR3 DNA reads as TGTGCCTGGAGTGTAGCCATCAACTATGGCTACACCTTC.

The chain joins TRBV20-1 to TRBJ2-7, with 8 bases aligning to TRBD2. The CDR3 consists of 15 residues. Unmatched junction bases numbered 11, after V lost 5 bases and J lost 2 bases. Looked up from germline, CDR1 is DFQATT and CDR2 is SNEGSKA (reference sequence). This CDR3 is CSAVAQRAGAYEQYF. The CDR3 nucleotides read TGCAGTGCTGTAGCCCAACGAGCGGGGGCCTACGAGCAGTACTTC.

This clonotype showed up many times. This chain links TRBV29-1 with TRBJ1-1, with D perhaps TRBD1 (5 bases). The CDR3 consists of 13 residues. Per the germline V gene, CDR1 is SQVTM and CDR2 is ANQGSEA. The ends were cut back, 2 bases at V and 0 bases at J, with 7 bases in the middle. In nucleotides, the CDR3 is TGCAGCGTTGAAAAGGGGATGAACACTGAAGCTTTCTTT. Protein: CSVEKGMNTEAFF.

This clonotype appeared a few times. V usage is TRBV9 and J usage is TRBJ2-7; 11 positions agree with TRBD2. Germline assignment: CDR1 SGDLS and CDR2 YYNGEE. The CDR3 consists of 17 residues. J gave up 5 bases and V 3 bases, and 13 bases lay outside the gene matches. CDR3 in amino acids: CASSGPRTSGSRDEQYF. The CDR3 bases are TGTGCCAGCAGCGGGCCCCGAACTAGCGGGAGTAGAGACGAGCAGTACTTC.

A word on this clonotype: Just one base apart from a much larger clone, this may be a read error. The CDR3 DNA follows: TGTGCCAGCAGCTACAGGATCTCCTACGAGCAGTACTTC. Translating it yields CASSYRISYEQYF. The rearrangement uses TRBV6-2 or TRBV6-3 and TRBJ2-7, with a weak D call TRBD1 (5 bases). In germline, CDR1 is MNHEY, CDR2 SVGEGT. V was shortened by 6 bases and J by 0 bases, with 9 bases between the two germline ends. The CDR3 runs to 13 residues.

In its sample, this clonotype was seen a few times. The gene calls are TRBV7-3 and TRBJ2-6; D remains unclear. The CDR3 extends over 17 amino acids. Germline-derived CDR1 and CDR2 are SGHTA and FQGTGA. V lost 1 base, J lost 0 bases, and 10 bases lay in between. CDR3 nucleotide sequence: TGTGCCAGCAGCTTAATCCGGAGCTACTCTGGGGCCAACGTCCTGACTTTC. This encodes CASSLIRSYSGANVLTF.

CDR3 in amino acids: CAISEGGAQETQYF. The CDR3 coding sequence is TGTGCCATCAGTGAAGGAGGGGCTCAAGAGACCCAGTACTTC. The chain has TRBV10-3 and TRBJ2-5; a weak D match, TRBD2 (6 bases). This CDR3 spans 14 amino acids. The V end was cut by 3 bases, the J end by 2 bases, with 10 bases between. Germline V CDR1 and CDR2: ENHRY, SYGVKD.

Regarding this clonotype: This may be a read error, as it is one base from a much larger clone. J is TRBJ1-4 and V is TRBV14, with 8 bases lining up with TRBD1. The germline gives CDR1 SGHDN, CDR2 FVKESK. V dropped 3 bases and J dropped 5; count of bases not matched to a gene: 5. This CDR3 contains 15 residues. The chain's CDR3 is CASSHTDRANEKLFF. DNA for the CDR3: TGTGCCAGCAGCCACACGGACAGGGCCAATGAAAAACTGTTTTTT. Using reference TRBV14 and TRBJ1-4 for the parts outside the CDR3, the full variable domain is EAGVTQFPSHSVIEKGQTVTLRCDPISGHDNLYWYRRVMGKEIKFLLHFVKESKQDESGMPNNRFLAERTGGTYSTLKVQPAELEDSGVYFCASSHTDRANEKLFFGSGTQLSVL.

This clonotype was observed at least ten times. The chain uses TRBV19 and TRBJ1-1; D unclear. The CDR3 consists of 16 residues. Trimming removed 0 bases from V and 0 bases from J, with 11 bases in between. Looked up from germline, CDR1 is LNHDA and CDR2 is SQIVND (reference sequence). DNA for the CDR3: TGTGCCAGTAGTATAGATCCAGACACCCTGAACACTGAAGCTTTCTTT. It yields the protein CASSIDPDTLNTEAFF.

The chain joins TRBV28 to TRBJ2-7; D is ambiguous. Per the germline V gene, CDR1 is MDHEN and CDR2 is SYDVKM. The CDR3 covers 14 residues. Trimming stripped 5 bases from V and 1 base from J, with 12 bases between. The CDR3 region is CASSAPLGSYEQYF. In DNA form, the CDR3 reads TGTGCCAGCAGTGCCCCTCTGGGGTCCTACGAGCAGTACTTC.

This clonotype was detected ten times or more. The genes are TRBV19 and TRBJ2-7; D unresolved. The V end lost 7 bases, the J end lost 1 base, and 8 bases lay between the germline ends. CDR1 is LNHDA, CDR2 SQIVND, per germline (reference sequence). This CDR3 spans 12 amino acids. For the CDR3, the DNA is TGTGCCAGTACGAGTCCATCCTACGAGCAGTACTTC. Translated: CASTSPSYEQYF.

The count of this clonotype is one. The chain employs TRBV29-1 and TRBJ1-2; D is undetermined. CDR1 SQVTM and CDR2 ANQGSEA come from the germline V gene. CDR3 length: 10 amino acids. Trimming pared 8 bases from V and 8 bases from J, leaving 12 bases between. The CDR3 region is CSLSGIGYTF. The CDR3 DNA reads as TGCAGCTTAAGTGGCATCGGCTACACCTTC. The variable domain in full, with the rest retrieved from reference TRBV29-1 and TRBJ1-2, is SAVISQKPSRDICQRGTSLTIQCQVDSQVTMMFWYRQQPGQSLTLIATANQGSEATYESGFVIDKFPISRPNLTFSTLTVSNMSPEDSSIYLCSLSGIGYTFGSGTRLTVV.

This clonotype was recorded many times. The chain recombines TRBV20-1 with TRBJ2-7; 8 nucleotides line up with TRBD1. The germline V gene encodes CDR1 DFQATT and CDR2 SNEGSKA (reference sequence). With V trimmed by 5 bases and J by 0 bases, 6 bases remained unmatched. This CDR3 is built from 14 residues. The CDR3 DNA reads as TGCAGTGCTGACAGGGGACCCTACTCCTACGAGCAGTACTTC. Protein sequence: CSADRGPYSYEQYF.

The CDR3 DNA is TGTGCCTGGAGCCCACAGGGAGGGAGCAATCAGCCCCAGCATTTT. It is translated as CAWSPQGGSNQPQHF. The V gene is TRBV30, the J gene TRBJ1-5; possibly TRBD1 for D (6 bases). The CDR3 is 15 amino acids. V lost 3 bases and J lost 1, with 13 bases in between. From germline, CDR1 is GTSNPN and CDR2 SVGIG (reference sequence).

On this clonotype: A much larger clone lies a single base off, so this may be a read error. The chain employs TRBV7-2 and TRBJ2-5; D gene uncertain. The germline V gene has CDR1 SGHTA and CDR2 FQGNSA. Trimming cost V 3 bases and J 5 bases, with 16 bases left between them. This CDR3 region has 15 residues. Written as DNA, the CDR3 is TGTGCCAGCAGCTTCGCCGACCTTCCCGGGGAGACCCAGTACTTC. As protein: CASSFADLPGETQYF.

This clonotype was picked up a small number of times. V gene TRBV20-1 combines with J gene TRBJ2-7, with 11 bases lining up with TRBD1. There are 15 residues in the CDR3. CDR1 is DFQATT, CDR2 SNEGSKA, per germline (reference sequence). The trim removed 7 bases at V and 4 bases at J, leaving 12 bases unmatched. CDR3 sequence reads: CSGGGGQGVFYEQYF. CDR3 in DNA: TGCAGTGGGGGGGGGGGACAGGGGGTTTTTTACGAGCAGTACTTC.

This clonotype was counted a single time. J is TRBJ1-2 and V is TRBV2; D is unclear. CDR3 length: 12 residues. Germline CDR1 SNHLY, CDR2 FYNNEI. V was cut by 4 bases and J by 8 bases, with 11 bases left in between. This CDR3 reads CASSVADEGYTF. The CDR3 coding sequence is TGTGCCAGCAGTGTTGCAGACGAGGGCTACACCTTC.

As for this clonotype: A much larger clone lies a single base off, so this may be a read error. The V and J genes are TRBV7-9 and TRBJ2-5; 7 nucleotides agree with TRBD2. Germline loops: CDR1 SEHNR, CDR2 FQNEAQ (reference sequence). Trimming cost V 5 bases and J 9 bases; bases outside gene matches: 12. This CDR3 region has 14 residues. In DNA, the CDR3 is TGTGCCAGCAGCCATTCAGATGGGGGGGAGGCCCAGTACTTC. Translating gives CASSHSDGGEAQYF.

The V call is TRBV29-1, the J call TRBJ1-1; the match to TRBD1 covers 11 bases. With V trimmed by 5 bases and J by 1 base, 6 bases remained unmatched. CDR1 and CDR2 (germline): SQVTM, ANQGSEA. This CDR3 has 15 residues. CDR3: CSVTGTGGRNTEAFF. CDR3 coding DNA: TGCAGCGTTACCGGGACAGGGGGTAGGAACACTGAAGCTTTCTTT.

This clonotype was seen many times. The CDR3 bases are TGTGCCATCAGTGAACGGATCACCTACGAGCAGTACTTC. Protein product: CAISERITYEQYF. The chain has TRBV10-3 and TRBJ2-7; D gene unclear. Germline V CDR1 and CDR2: ENHRY, SYGVKD. V was cut by 3 bases and J by 2 bases, with 8 bases left in between. The CDR3 is made up of 13 amino acids.